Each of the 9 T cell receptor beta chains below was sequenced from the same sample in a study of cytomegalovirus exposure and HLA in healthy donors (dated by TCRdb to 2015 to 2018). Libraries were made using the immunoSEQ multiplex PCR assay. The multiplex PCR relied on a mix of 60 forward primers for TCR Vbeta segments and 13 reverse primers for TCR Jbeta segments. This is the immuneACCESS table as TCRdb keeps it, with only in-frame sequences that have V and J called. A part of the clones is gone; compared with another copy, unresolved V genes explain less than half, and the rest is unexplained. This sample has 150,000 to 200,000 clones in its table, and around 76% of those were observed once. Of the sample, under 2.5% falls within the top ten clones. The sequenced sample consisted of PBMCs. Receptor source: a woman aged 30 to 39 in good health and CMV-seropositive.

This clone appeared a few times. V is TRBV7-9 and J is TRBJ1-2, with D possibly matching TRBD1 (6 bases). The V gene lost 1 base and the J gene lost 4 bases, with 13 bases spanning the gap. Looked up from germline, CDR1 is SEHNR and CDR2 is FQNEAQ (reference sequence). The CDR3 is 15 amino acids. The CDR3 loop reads CASSLGIAGAYGYTF. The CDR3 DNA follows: TGTGCCAGCAGCTTAGGTATCGCAGGGGCCTATGGCTACACCTTC.

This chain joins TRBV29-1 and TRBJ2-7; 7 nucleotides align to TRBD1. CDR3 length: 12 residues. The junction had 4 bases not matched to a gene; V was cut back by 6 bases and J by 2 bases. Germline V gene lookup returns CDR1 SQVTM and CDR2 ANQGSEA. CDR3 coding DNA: TGCAGCGTCGCGACAGGGACCTACGAGCAGTACTTC. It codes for CSVATGTYEQYF.

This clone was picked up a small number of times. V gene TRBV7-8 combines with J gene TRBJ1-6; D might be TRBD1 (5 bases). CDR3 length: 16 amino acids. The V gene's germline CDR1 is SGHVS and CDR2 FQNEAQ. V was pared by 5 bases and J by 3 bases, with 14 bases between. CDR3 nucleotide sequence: TGTGCCAGCAGCCCAGGGACTGCCGACTATAATTCACCCCTCCACTTT. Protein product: CASSPGTADYNSPLHF.

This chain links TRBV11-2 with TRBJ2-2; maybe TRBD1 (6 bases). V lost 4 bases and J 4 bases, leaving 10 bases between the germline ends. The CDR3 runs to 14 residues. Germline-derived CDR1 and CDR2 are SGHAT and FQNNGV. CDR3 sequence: CASSSLQGTGELFF. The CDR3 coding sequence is TGTGCCAGCAGCTCCTTACAGGGCACCGGGGAGCTGTTTTTT.

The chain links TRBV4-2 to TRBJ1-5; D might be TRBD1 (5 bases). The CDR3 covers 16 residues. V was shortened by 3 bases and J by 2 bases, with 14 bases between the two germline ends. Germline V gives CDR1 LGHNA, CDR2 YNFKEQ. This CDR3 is CASSQEGGGGNQPQHF. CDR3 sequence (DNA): TGTGCCAGCAGCCAGGAGGGAGGAGGGGGCAATCAGCCCCAGCATTTT.

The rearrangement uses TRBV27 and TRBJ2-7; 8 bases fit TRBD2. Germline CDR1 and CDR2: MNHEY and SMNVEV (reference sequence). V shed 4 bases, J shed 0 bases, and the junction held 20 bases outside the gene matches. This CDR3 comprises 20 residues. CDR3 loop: CASSSFGGSGESLNSYEQYF. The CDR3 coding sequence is TGTGCCAGCAGTTCTTTCGGCGGTAGCGGGGAGTCTTTAAACTCCTACGAGCAGTACTTC.

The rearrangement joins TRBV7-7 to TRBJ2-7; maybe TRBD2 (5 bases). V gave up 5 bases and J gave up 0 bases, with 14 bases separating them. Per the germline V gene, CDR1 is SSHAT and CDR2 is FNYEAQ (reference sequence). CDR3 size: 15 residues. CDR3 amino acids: CASSPLLGNSYEQYF. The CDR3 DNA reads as TGTGCCAGCAGCCCCTTACTAGGGAACTCCTACGAGCAGTACTTC.

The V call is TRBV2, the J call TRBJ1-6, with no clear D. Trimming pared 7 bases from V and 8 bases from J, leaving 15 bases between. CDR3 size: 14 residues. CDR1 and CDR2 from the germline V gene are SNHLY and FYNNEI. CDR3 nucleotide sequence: TGTGCCAGCATCCGGACTGGGAGATATTCACCCCTCCACTTT. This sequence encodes CASIRTGRYSPLHF.

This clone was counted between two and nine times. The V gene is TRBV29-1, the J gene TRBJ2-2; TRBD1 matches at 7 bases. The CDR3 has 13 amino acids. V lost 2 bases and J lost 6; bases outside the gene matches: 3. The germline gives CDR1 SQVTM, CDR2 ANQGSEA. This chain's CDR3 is CSVERGQAGELFF. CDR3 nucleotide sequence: TGCAGCGTTGAACGAGGACAGGCCGGGGAGCTGTTTTTT.